This T cell receptor (beta chain) is from a study of control samples from healthy donors and cancer patients. TCRdb keeps only in-frame clones here, not all; method: immunoSEQ multiplex PCR. The repertoire holds tens of thousands of clones, with about 85% as singletons. The CDR3 has 14 amino acids. With 3 bases clipped from V and 4 bases from J, the junction kept 4 bases outside the gene matches. The V gene's germline CDR1 is KGHSH and CDR2 LQKENI. The sequence was obtained from a woman between 70 and 85 years old in good health. The V and J genes are TRBV18 and TRBJ1-2; 8 bases are shared with TRBD1. Sequences were obtained from blood. Written as DNA, the CDR3 is TGTGCCAGCTCACCCGACAGGGGAGGCTATGGCTACACCTTC. It codes for CASSPDRGGYGYTF.